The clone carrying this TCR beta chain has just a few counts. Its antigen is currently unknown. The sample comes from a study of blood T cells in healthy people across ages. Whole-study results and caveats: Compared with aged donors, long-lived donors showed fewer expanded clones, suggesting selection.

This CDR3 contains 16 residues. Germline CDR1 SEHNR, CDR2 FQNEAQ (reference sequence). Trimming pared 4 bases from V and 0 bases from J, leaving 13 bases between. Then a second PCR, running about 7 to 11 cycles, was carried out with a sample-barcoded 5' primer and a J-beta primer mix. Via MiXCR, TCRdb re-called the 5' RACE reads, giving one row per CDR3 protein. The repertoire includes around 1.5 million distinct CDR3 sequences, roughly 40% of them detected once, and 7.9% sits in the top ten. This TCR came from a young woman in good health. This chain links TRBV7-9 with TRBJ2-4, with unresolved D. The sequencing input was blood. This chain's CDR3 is CASSSPIATAKNIQYF. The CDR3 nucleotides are TGTGCCAGCAGCTCGCCAATTGCAACAGCCAAAAACATTCAGTACTTC.